This TCR beta chain stems from a study of human T cells and chemical hapten exposure. Study summary: Per-sample TCR yield variation was attributed mainly to small pooled library volume differences.

The CDR3 runs 14 residues. Germline values: CDR1 MDHEN, CDR2 SYDVKM. Trimming pared 6 bases from V and 4 bases from J, leaving 13 bases between. Stated time point: patch test 2, 6 weeks after DPC sensitization. As to treatment: therapeutic diphenylcyclopropenone sensitization with weekly scalp DPC. The donor pool consisted of alopecia patients aged 18 to 70 years, considered suitable for DPC. This clonotype was detected a few times. Single cDNA molecules in the library carried unique molecular identifiers attached during preparation. Using its own MiXCR run on the RACE reads, TCRdb lists one record per CDR3 protein. The sample has a few hundred thousand distinct CDR3 sequences, just under 6.5% seen once.

The chain combines TRBV28 with TRBJ2-1; the D gene is possibly TRBD1 (6 bases). The sequencing used whole blood, collected in connection with sensitization to the hapten diphenylcyclopropenone (DPC). The source is a woman younger than 35 with alopecia areata. Some clones in this sample may be carry-over from other donors' samples. As DNA, the CDR3 is TGTGCCAGCAGCTCTAACAGGGTATACAATGAGCAGTTCTTC. Its translation is CASSSNRVYNEQFF.